Listed here is a single T cell receptor (beta chain). Its cognate antigen has yet to be identified. Given a much more abundant clone one base away, this may be a read error. This specimen's time point label, interpreted: newly diagnosed GD, antithyroid drugs for less than 3 months. RNA was extracted from PBMCs in TRIzol for both TCR sequencing and RNA sequencing. Graves' disease was diagnosed according to American Thyroid Association guidelines. Recruitment of patients was carried out at an endocrinology department in Xi'an, China. Each patient gave about 9.1 milliliters of peripheral blood, collected in an EDTA anticoagulant tube. Ficoll Paque Plus density gradient separation was used to isolate PBMCs, and no further T cell sorting was done. An Agilent 2100 Bioanalyzer and agarose gel were used to check RNA quality, and a NanoDrop 2000 was used to measure RNA concentration. CDR1 and CDR2 are drawn from the germline V gene (reference sequence): LGHDT, YNNKEL. V and J are trimmed by 2 bases and 10 bases, and the gene matches miss 12 bases of the junction. From the cysteine through the phenylalanine, the CDR3 covers 15 amino acids. CDR3 DNA is the only sequence kept; it has 45 bases, read in frame from the first base.

The sample is drawn from a study of regulatory T cells in long-lasting Graves disease (dated by TCRdb to about 2021). Turning to the overall study: Patients with newly diagnosed Graves' disease had been on antithyroid drugs for under 3 months. This study used TCR sequencing and RNA sequencing of peripheral blood to compare persistent Graves' disease patients against newly diagnosed Graves' disease patients. The study was conducted in China and was registered as a clinical trial. A total of roughly 35 samples underwent TCR sequencing: around 13 from persistent and about 20 from newly diagnosed Graves' disease patients.

Overall results and qualifications from the work: Compared with newly diagnosed patients, patients with persistent Graves' disease had lower TCR Shannon entropy and fewer highly expanded clones, which suggests clonal expansion. The authors acknowledged the small sample size as a limitation that may reduce accuracy. Patients with persistent disease shared more public clonotypes (about 2,700) than newly diagnosed patients did (more than 900). Sequencing and analysis were restricted to the TCR beta chain. TRBV28, TRBJ1-2 and TRBJ2-5 were preferentially used in persistent disease, while TRBV20-1 and TRBJ2-1 were favored in newly diagnosed disease. The study examined only peripheral blood because the primary lesion, thyroid tissue, could not be accessed.

To prepare the library, multiplex PCR was applied. Sequencing relied on an Illumina HiSeq 4000. To build TCR beta libraries, CDR3 regions were amplified by Arm-PCR using iRepertoire HTBI primers. Before sequencing, the PCR products underwent gel purification. As for the authors' bioinformatics: A total of roughly 58 TRBV and some 13 TRBJ segments were identified across samples and were used for gene usage analysis of CDR3 amino acid clonotypes. COPE and FqMerger were used to merge filtered high-quality paired reads into contigs. BLAST was used to align contigs to IMGT TRBV, TRBD and TRBJ reference genes, with CDR3 defined following IMGT. Any clonotype with a frequency above 0.1% was counted as a highly expanded clone. Shannon entropy was used to measure repertoire diversity, and the Gini coefficient was used to measure V-J evenness. Public clonotypes were defined as clonotypes shared by more than one individual. TCRdb's own reprocessing of the public reads used fastp at Q25 and MiXCR and kept productive beta chains. Every CDR3 protein is listed once, alongside the most common genes and DNA of its rows. The V and J calls and clone size come from TCRdb's table, not from the authors' own analysis. The sample table records 400,000 to 500,000 distinct CDR3 sequences; 13% to 15% of these occur just once. The ten largest account for around a sixth of the sample.

These data are also associated with another study on T cells in Graves' hyperthyroidism and ophthalmopathy. As described in the second report: Stable Graves' hyperthyroidism was defined as no progression to ophthalmopathy during 18 months of follow-up. The hyperthyroidism patients were between 18 and 65 years old and newly diagnosed, with a disease duration of less than 2 months. The study excluded patients with uncontrolled infections, other autoimmune diseases, pregnancy or lactation. Diagnoses relied on clinical symptoms, serum thyroxine and TRAb, thyroid ultrasound and orbital computed tomography. For the first round of RT-PCR on the TCR CDR3, the HTBI primer set was used together with the Qiagen OneStep RT-PCR kit. Most expanded thyroid clonotypes (frequency above 0.001) were also detected in blood, suggesting blood repertoires may reflect thyroid immune responses. In cross-validation, a model built on a 13 V-J signature told ophthalmopathy apart from stable hyperthyroidism with about 90% sensitivity and approximately 81% specificity, and in testing the same model reached 80%/75%. In validation, the model predicted progression to ophthalmopathy a median of about 6.5 months before onset, with approximately 71% sensitivity and roughly 79% specificity. A discovery cohort of about a hundred patients, about 44 with Graves' ophthalmopathy and fewer than 65 with stable Graves' hyperthyroidism, was used to find distinguishing TCR V-J signatures. Prospective prediction of ophthalmopathy was tested in an independent validation cohort of fewer than 20 hyperthyroidism patients and 15 to 17 patients who later progressed to ophthalmopathy. For training and testing, the roughly 100 patients in the discovery cohort were randomly divided in a 7:3 ratio. The study also compared thyroid tissue and blood T-cell repertoires from over 5 Graves' hyperthyroidism patients. Following sampling, methimazole starting at 30 mg daily was given to hyperthyroidism patients, and high-dose intravenous methylprednisolone was given to ophthalmopathy patients. Libraries were constructed in a second round of multiplex PCR, after which size selection and purification were performed. The libraries were sequenced on an Illumina HiSeq2000 using paired-end 100 bp reads. Raw data were processed with SOAPnuke, discarding reads with adapters, uncalled bases, mean Phred below 15, or no exact constant-primer or identifier match. COPE v1.2.5 was used to merge high-quality paired reads, and clonotypes were defined as unique nucleotide sequences. MiTCR v1.1 was used to align clonotypes to the IMGT TRBV, TRBD and TRBJ reference segments. Analysis was restricted to V-J combinations with a frequency above 0.0001, which covered over 98% of repertoires. The TCS score was defined as F50 (clonal expansion) divided by E x V (chaos), with BLOSUM62-based TCRdist calculated between CDR3 peptides within each V-J. Welch's t-statistics and random forest reduced around 520 V-J features to 13, which were used in a naive Bayes classifier (R e1071). No statistical method was used to set the sample size in advance, and investigators knew the group allocation. According to the paper, TCR Vbeta CDR3 sequencing was carried out on 135 peripheral blood samples, which came from fewer than 50 ophthalmopathy, roughly 75 hyperthyroidism and about 17 progressor patients.

The material sequenced was peripheral blood mononuclear cells (PBMCs), taken at new diagnosis, from a patient treated with antithyroid drugs. This sequence uses TRBV3-1 and TRBJ1-1; 8 central bases correspond to TRBD1. This clonotype originated in a woman aged 45-59 years with Graves disease. Donor details come from another sample of the same person, matched by shared clones. The nucleotide sequence reads TGTGCCAGCAGCCAACCCGACAGGGGAACTTTTGCAGCTTTCTTT. This encodes CASSQPDRGTFAAFF. With the portions outside the CDR3 filled from the reference TRBV3-1 and TRBJ1-1 genes, the complete variable region becomes DTAVSQTPKYLVTQMGNDKSIKCEQNLGHDTMYWYKQDSKKFLKIMFSYNNKELIINETVPNRFSPKSPDKAHLNLHINSLELGDSAVYFCASSQPDRGTFAAFFGQGTRLTVV.